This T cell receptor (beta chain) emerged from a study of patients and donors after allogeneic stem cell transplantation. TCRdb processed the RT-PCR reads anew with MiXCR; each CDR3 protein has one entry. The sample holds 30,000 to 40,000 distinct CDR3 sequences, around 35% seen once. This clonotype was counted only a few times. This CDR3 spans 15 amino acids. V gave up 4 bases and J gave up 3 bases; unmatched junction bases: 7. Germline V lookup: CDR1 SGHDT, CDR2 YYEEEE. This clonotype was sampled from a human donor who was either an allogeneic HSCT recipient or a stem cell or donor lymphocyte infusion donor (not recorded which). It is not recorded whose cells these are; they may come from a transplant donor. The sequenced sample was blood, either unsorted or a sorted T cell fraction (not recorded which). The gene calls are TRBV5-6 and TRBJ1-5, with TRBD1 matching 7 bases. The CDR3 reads CASSNSGQYNQPQHF. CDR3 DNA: TGTGCCAGCAGCAATTCGGGACAGTACAATCAGCCCCAGCATTTT.